One and the same sample provided the 28 T cell receptor beta chains below, sequenced in a study of cytomegalovirus exposure and HLA in healthy donors. The PCR had 60 Vbeta and 13 Jbeta primers. The repertoire was sequenced with immunoSEQ multiplex PCR; TCRdb's copy has only in-frame clones and lacks some. The repertoire has under 80,000 clones, roughly 76% of them found once; the top ten carry 7.2%. The sequenced material came from PBMCs. The receptors were gathered from a woman aged 35 to 49 in good health and CMV-seronegative.

This clone was picked up a small number of times. J is TRBJ2-1 and V is TRBV6-5, with 7 nucleotides matching TRBD2. CDR1 and CDR2 (germline): MNHEY, SVGAGI. The CDR3 loop spans 13 amino acids. V trimming: 2 bases; J trimming: 7 bases; junction bases outside the gene matches: 2. The CDR3 bases are TGTGCCAGCAGTTACGGACTAGGGAATGAGCAGTTCTTC. The encoded protein is CASSYGLGNEQFF.

The rearrangement uses TRBV18 and TRBJ1-2; possibly TRBD1 for D (5 bases). The CDR3 has 13 amino acids. Looked up from germline, CDR1 is KGHSH and CDR2 is LQKENI. Trimming removed 3 bases from V and 2 bases from J, with 7 bases in between. DNA for the CDR3: TGTGCCAGCTCACCGGCAGGGAACTATGGCTACACCTTC. Amino acid sequence: CASSPAGNYGYTF.

The J gene is TRBJ2-1, the V gene TRBV2; a possible D gene is TRBD2 (7 bases). CDR1 is SNHLY and CDR2 is FYNNEI in the germline V gene. Trimming took 11 bases from V and 4 from J, leaving 15 bases between them. The CDR3 runs 13 residues. The CDR3 region has the DNA TGTGCCGGAGGAGGGGGGGCTTACAATGAGCAGTTCTTC. This sequence encodes CAGGGGAYNEQFF.

CDR3: CASSATSARAVGELFF. CDR3 coding DNA: TGTGCCAGCAGCGCCACTAGCGCCCGAGCGGTCGGGGAGCTGTTTTTT. V gene TRBV9 combines with J gene TRBJ2-2; 7 bases line up with TRBD2. The trim removed 3 bases at V and 7 bases at J, leaving 12 bases unmatched. Germline V gene data show CDR1 as SGDLS and CDR2 as YYNGEE. The CDR3 runs 16 residues.

The chain links TRBV27 to TRBJ1-2; 8 nucleotides match TRBD1. Trimming took 1 base from V and 2 from J; bases not matched to a gene: 6. CDR3 size: 16 residues. Germline lookup yields CDR1 MNHEY and CDR2 SMNVEV (reference sequence). The CDR3 nucleotides are TGTGCCAGCAGTTTATTGGGGACAGGCCCCAACTATGGCTACACCTTC. The encoded protein is CASSLLGTGPNYGYTF.

The J gene is TRBJ2-3, the V gene TRBV27; no firm D call. CDR1 is MNHEY, CDR2 SMNVEV, per germline (reference sequence). This CDR3 region has 17 residues. The germline V and J ends were trimmed by 0 bases and 2 bases, with 15 bases remaining between them. CDR3 sequence reads: CASSLSLGYPHTDTQYF. DNA of the CDR3: TGTGCCAGCAGTTTATCTTTGGGCTACCCACACACAGATACGCAGTATTTT.

The rearrangement links TRBV6-1 to TRBJ1-1; tentatively, D is TRBD1 (5 bases). Trimming cost V 4 bases and J 5 bases, with 8 bases left between them. Germline-derived CDR1 and CDR2 are MNHNS and SASEGT. CDR3 length: 12 residues. CDR3: CASSVGGTEAFF. The CDR3 region has the DNA TGTGCCAGCAGTGTGGGGGGAACTGAAGCTTTCTTT.

This sequence joins TRBV28 and TRBJ1-1; 12 nucleotides agree with TRBD1. This CDR3 region has 17 residues. J was trimmed by 5 bases and V by 5 bases; bases with no gene match: 12. The germline CDR1 and CDR2 sequences are MDHEN and SYDVKM. The CDR3 spells CASSAPGDRGQETEAFF. DNA of the CDR3: TGTGCCAGCAGTGCTCCTGGGGACAGGGGGCAGGAGACTGAAGCTTTCTTT.

This clone showed up just once. The chain employs TRBV6-5 and TRBJ2-7, with TRBD2 as a possible D gene (6 bases). Trimming took off 6 bases at V and 0 bases at J, with 15 bases between the two ends. This CDR3 has 15 residues. CDR1 is MNHEY, CDR2 SVGAGI, per germline. The CDR3 region has the DNA TGTGCCAGCAGCCTTAGCGGAAGCCCCTCCTACGAGCAGTACTTC. The encoded protein is CASSLSGSPSYEQYF.

The chain combines TRBV28 with TRBJ2-5; tentative D call: TRBD2 (5 bases). CDR1 is MDHEN and CDR2 is SYDVKM in the germline V gene. V shed 5 bases and J shed 2 bases, with 12 bases lying between them. The CDR3 spans 14 residues. CDR3 region: CASSVSGSQETQYF. The CDR3 DNA sequence: TGTGCCAGCAGTGTCAGCGGCTCTCAAGAGACCCAGTACTTC.

J is TRBJ2-2 and V is TRBV7-9; 8 positions match TRBD2. The germline CDR1 and CDR2 sequences are SEHNR and FQNEAQ (reference sequence). The CDR3 spans 15 residues. The junction had 7 bases not matched to a gene; V was cut back by 5 bases and J by 5 bases. The CDR3 here is CASSPGGYQTGELFF. CDR3 bases: TGTGCCAGCAGCCCGGGGGGGTATCAGACCGGGGAGCTGTTTTTT. Supplemented by reference TRBV7-9 and TRBJ2-2, the full variable domain reads DTGVSQNPRHKITKRGQNVTFRCDPISEHNRLYWYRQTLGQGPEFLTYFQNEAQLEKSRLLSDRFSAERPKGSFSTLEIQRTEQGDSAMYLCASSPGGYQTGELFFGEGSRLTVL.

The chain links TRBV30 to TRBJ2-2; D might be TRBD2 (7 bases). The CDR3 has 13 amino acids. The germline V and J ends were trimmed by 6 bases and 5 bases, with 13 bases remaining between them. CDR1 and CDR2 (germline): GTSNPN, SVGIG (reference sequence). CDR3 bases: TGTGCCTGCTCTAGGGGGGGGACCGGGGAGCTGTTTTTT. This sequence encodes CACSRGGTGELFF.

This rearrangement joins TRBV27 to TRBJ2-1; D not resolved. The CDR3 has 12 residues. Germline V gene lookup returns CDR1 MNHEY and CDR2 SMNVEV (reference sequence). With 6 bases removed from V and 8 bases from J, the gap between germline ends came to 11 bases. CDR3 bases: TGTGCCAGCAGGGGTAGCTGGTATGAGCAGTTCTTC. Its translation is CASRGSWYEQFF.

The chain is built from TRBV5-1 and TRBJ2-1, with TRBD2 matching over 8 bases. The CDR3 is 17 residues long. Germline trimming cut 4 bases from V and 0 bases from J; bases unmatched to any gene: 9. Germline V gene sequence: CDR1 SGHRS, CDR2 YFSETQ. The CDR3 here is CASSPPLAALSYNEQFF. DNA for the CDR3: TGCGCCAGCAGCCCCCCACTAGCGGCCCTCTCCTACAATGAGCAGTTCTTC. Together with reference TRBV5-1 and TRBJ2-1, the CDR3 gives the full variable domain: KAGVTQTPRYLIKTRGQQVTLSCSPISGHRSVSWYQQTPGQGLQFLFEYFSETQRNKGNFPGRFSGRQFSNSRSEMNVSTLELGDSALYLCASSPPLAALSYNEQFFGPGTRLTVL.

This chain uses TRBV11-2 with TRBJ2-2, with no clear D. Germline assignment: CDR1 SGHAT and CDR2 FQNNGV. CDR3 length equals 13 residues. Trimming took off 5 bases at V and 5 bases at J, with 9 bases between the two ends. Written as DNA, the CDR3 is TGTGCCAGCAGCCCTTTTCCGACCGGGGAGCTGTTTTTT. It yields the protein CASSPFPTGELFF.

The chain is built from TRBV28 and TRBJ2-5; TRBD1 might be the D (5 bases). The CDR3 has 13 amino acids. Per germline, CDR1 MDHEN and CDR2 SYDVKM. V was shortened by 6 bases and J by 5 bases, with 13 bases between the two germline ends. The CDR3 is CASSQGALETQYF. The DNA for the CDR3 is TGTGCCAGCAGCCAAGGGGCTCTGGAGACCCAGTACTTC.

This clone came up a few times. V usage is TRBV2 and J usage is TRBJ2-1; tentative D call: TRBD2 (5 bases). In germline, CDR1 is SNHLY, CDR2 FYNNEI. V gave up 6 bases and J gave up 0 bases, with 12 bases separating them. This CDR3 is built from 15 residues. As DNA, the CDR3 is TGTGCCAGCAGGAGGTGGGGAGACTCCTACAATGAGCAGTTCTTC. Its protein is CASRRWGDSYNEQFF.

This clone was found once. This rearrangement joins TRBV27 to TRBJ2-1; 8 nucleotides align to TRBD1. The CDR3 is 14 residues long. Germline V gene sequence: CDR1 MNHEY, CDR2 SMNVEV (reference sequence). The V segment lost 7 bases and the J segment 4 bases; nucleotides outside the gene matches: 6. DNA of the CDR3: TGTGCCAGCAATCGCCGGGACAGGTACAATGAGCAGTTCTTC. The encoded protein is CASNRRDRYNEQFF.

The gene calls are TRBV18 and TRBJ2-1; 12 nucleotides agree with TRBD2. Germline CDR1 and CDR2: KGHSH and LQKENI. The length of the CDR3 is 15 residues. The V gene end was trimmed by 6 bases and the J gene end by 5 bases; junction bases not matched to a gene: 5. Here the CDR3 reads CASSSTSGGNNEQFF. CDR3 sequence (DNA): TGTGCCAGCTCGTCGACTAGCGGGGGAAACAATGAGCAGTTCTTC.

This clone was seen a handful of times. V gene TRBV29-1 combines with J gene TRBJ1-1; 12 bases fit TRBD1. V was clipped by 1 base and J by 11 bases; unmatched bases: 8. The CDR3 is 14 residues long. Germline CDR1 and CDR2: SQVTM and ANQGSEA. The DNA of the CDR3 is TGCAGCGTTGAAGGGGCCCGGGACAGGGGGCCTGCTTTCTTT. Its translation is CSVEGARDRGPAFF.

The rearrangement links TRBV10-3 to TRBJ2-1, with TRBD2 matching over 10 bases. The CDR3 is 17 residues long. Germline V gene lookup returns CDR1 ENHRY and CDR2 SYGVKD. The trim removed 5 bases at V and 0 bases at J, leaving 7 bases unmatched. CDR3 sequence: CAISSGLAASSYNEQFF. Written as DNA, the CDR3 is TGTGCCATCAGTTCAGGACTAGCGGCGAGCTCCTACAATGAGCAGTTCTTC.

The chain has TRBV5-1 and TRBJ1-3; 8 bases map to TRBD1. CDR1 and CDR2 from the germline V gene are SGHRS and YFSETQ. Trimming took 0 bases from V and 2 from J; bases not matched to a gene: 4. The CDR3 is 16 amino acids. This chain's CDR3 is CASSLGDRSAGNTIYF. The CDR3 coding sequence is TGCGCCAGCAGCTTGGGGGACAGGTCGGCTGGAAACACCATATATTTT. The full variable domain, completed using reference TRBV5-1 and TRBJ1-3, is KAGVTQTPRYLIKTRGQQVTLSCSPISGHRSVSWYQQTPGQGLQFLFEYFSETQRNKGNFPGRFSGRQFSNSRSEMNVSTLELGDSALYLCASSLGDRSAGNTIYFGEGSWLTVV.

The J gene is TRBJ2-3, the V gene TRBV5-1, with D perhaps TRBD2 (6 bases). The CDR3 sequence is 16 residues long. From germline, CDR1 is SGHRS and CDR2 YFSETQ. Trimming removed 1 base from V and 3 bases from J, with 15 bases in between. DNA for the CDR3: TGCGCCAGCAGCTTGCGGAAGGCAGGGACTACAGATACGCAGTATTTT. Encoded protein: CASSLRKAGTTDTQYF.

This clone was detected only once. This chain links TRBV27 with TRBJ1-2, with D possibly matching TRBD1 (5 bases). The CDR3 extends over 13 amino acids. V was cut by 3 bases and J by 6 bases, with 11 bases left in between. The germline V gene encodes CDR1 MNHEY and CDR2 SMNVEV (reference sequence). CDR3 protein: CASSFGGLDGYTF. The CDR3, as DNA: TGTGCCAGCAGTTTCGGGGGTCTGGATGGCTACACCTTC.

The chain links TRBV6-1 to TRBJ2-1, with D perhaps matching TRBD2 (5 bases). This CDR3 has 11 amino acids. Germline CDR1 MNHNS, CDR2 SASEGT. V was clipped by 6 bases and J by 15 bases, with 15 bases between them. The CDR3 reads CASSPLDATFF. For the CDR3, the DNA is TGTGCCAGCAGCCCACTAGATGCGACGTTCTTC.

V gene TRBV30 combines with J gene TRBJ1-1; D gene ambiguous. Trimming cost V 0 bases and J 1 base, with 9 bases left between them. Per germline, CDR1 GTSNPN and CDR2 SVGIG (reference sequence). The CDR3 spans 14 residues. CDR3 amino acids: CAWSVTSQNTEAFF. For the CDR3, the DNA is TGTGCCTGGAGTGTAACGAGCCAGAACACTGAAGCTTTCTTT. The entire variable domain, with the rest obtained from reference TRBV30 and TRBJ1-1, is as follows: SQTIHQWPATLVQPVGSPLSLECTVEGTSNPNLYWYRQAAGRGLQLLFYSVGIGQISSEVPQNLSASRPQDRQFILSSKKLLLSDSGFYLCAWSVTSQNTEAFFGQGTRLTVV.

DNA for the CDR3: TGTGCCAGCAGCTTACGGCAGGGGAGAGGTGAGCAGTTCTTC. Translation gives CASSLRQGRGEQFF. The V gene is TRBV7-2, the J gene TRBJ2-1, with a possible D match to TRBD1 (6 bases). The germline V gene has CDR1 SGHTA and CDR2 FQGNSA. V lost 2 bases and J 9 bases, leaving 14 bases between the germline ends. The CDR3 contains 14 residues.

This chain links TRBV5-1 with TRBJ2-1; perhaps TRBD2 as D (6 bases). V lost 4 bases and J 7 bases, leaving 18 bases between the germline ends. There are 15 residues in the CDR3. The germline gives CDR1 SGHRS, CDR2 YFSETQ. The chain's CDR3 is CASSPGDGRINEQFF. The CDR3 region has the DNA TGCGCCAGCAGCCCGGGGGACGGGAGAATAAATGAGCAGTTCTTC.